The T cell receptor beta chain described here comes from a study of naive CD8 T cells in extremely preterm neonates. Turning to this clone: Its antigen is undetermined.

Findings and limits, study-wide: Preterm neonates shared more CDR3 nucleotide sequences (about 2.5%) than older groups.

Assay used: immunoSEQ multiplex PCR; TCRdb lists only in-frame clones, some missing. The table shows roughly 5,100 clones, with 97% occurring only once. Deliveries were elective term cesareans at roughly 35-41 weeks, with no labor or membrane rupture. The sample holds sorted live naive CD8+ CD45RA+CCR7+ T cells. This TCR was sampled from a newborn in good health. Material for sequencing was naive CD8+ T cells from cord blood.

The CDR3 DNA is TGTGCCAGTAGTATTCTCGCGGCCGACTCCTACAATGAGCAGTTCTTC. Protein: CASSILAADSYNEQFF. The chain is built from TRBV19 and TRBJ2-1, with D uncertain. The CDR3 contains 16 residues. CDR1 is LNHDA and CDR2 is SQIVND in the germline V gene (reference sequence). V was clipped by 3 bases and J by 0 bases, with 12 bases between them. Complete variable domain (other parts from reference TRBV19 and TRBJ2-1): DGGITQSPKYLFRKEGQNVTLSCEQNLNHDAMYWYRQDPGQGLRLIYYSQIVNDFQKGDIAEGYSVSREKKESFPLTVTSAQKNPTAFYLCASSILAADSYNEQFFGPGTRLTVL.